The present T cell receptor (beta chain) was sequenced within a study of OX40 agonist ivuxolimab in advanced cancers. Study-wide context: Ivuxolimab was a fully human IgG2 agonistic monoclonal antibody targeting the costimulatory receptor OX40 (CD134). Intravenous ivuxolimab was administered to patients every 2 weeks at six dose levels: 0.01, 0.1, 0.3, 1.5, 3 and 10 mg/kg. Among the roughly 50 dose-escalation patients, roughly 20 had hepatocellular carcinoma, around 15 melanoma, 9 renal cell carcinoma and 9 head and neck cancer. A male proportion of 82.7% and a mean age of 60 years, ranging from about 23 to 79, were recorded for the dose-escalation cohort. Patients were allowed to have had prior anti-PD-1, anti-PD-L1 or anti-CTLA-4 therapy, and 30% to 40% of the dose-escalation patients had previously received checkpoint inhibitors. Partial responses occurred in three dose-escalation patients: two with cutaneous melanoma and one with hepatocellular carcinoma. The point of sequencing TCRbeta in the periphery was to test whether ivuxolimab changed TCR sequence diversity and drove clonal T-cell expansion. The paper reports the monotherapy dose-escalation portion (N of about 50 patients) of the phase I ivuxolimab trial. Broad study findings and their caveats: At doses from 0.1 to 3.0 mg/kg, clonal expansion was seen in both CD4+ and CD8+ blood T cells between baseline and week 6. Low levels of normalized T-cell clonal expansion were also seen in some patients who did not respond. After ivuxolimab, expanded clones were on average more numerous among CD8+ T cells than among CD4+ T cells. In the 0.1-3.0 mg/kg groups, partial responders had among the lowest normalized peripheral clonal expansion, particularly in CD8+ T cells. Antigen specificity was not determined for the clonally expanded peripheral T cells.

Trimming at the junction amounts to 4 bases on V and 0 bases on J, and the germline ends lie 16 bases apart. Including cysteine and phenylalanine, the CDR3 has 17 amino acids. The CDR3 DNA has 51 bases and is translated from base 1. CDR1 MGHRA and CDR2 YSYEKL are derived from the germline V gene. Genomic DNA was isolated from the sorted cells so that the TCRbeta CDR3 region could be sequenced. TCRbeta CDR3 regions were sequenced using the immunoSEQ Assay. This immuneACCESS table, as held by TCRdb, lists in-frame sequences with V and J called but not all clones. Of the missing ones, under half trace to an unresolved V gene in checked studies; the others have no known cause. In this sample the table shows some 94,000 clones, more than 95% of which occur a single time. The ten biggest clones cover just over 2% of the sample. About this clone itself: No cognate antigen has been identified for it. No base quality information exists; no much larger clone differs at one position.

Patients with a history of autoimmune disease or receiving systemic immunosuppression were excluded from the trial. Peripheral blood for TCR sequencing was collected from all dose cohorts at baseline, on cycle 4 day 1, and on cycle 7 day 1. The samples were taken from a phase I, first-in-human, multicenter, open-label dose-escalation trial of ivuxolimab. Adults with locally advanced or metastatic head and neck squamous cell, hepatocellular, melanoma or renal cell carcinoma were enrolled in the trial. Before TCR sequencing, CD4+ and CD8+ T cells were separately sorted from peripheral blood. The receptor comes from an adult with an advanced solid tumor such as melanoma, head and neck, liver or kidney cancer. This specimen was CD4+ or CD8+ T cells sorted from blood, taken in a trial of the OX40 agonist ivuxolimab. Recombination linked TRBV4-1 to TRBJ2-1; the D gene cannot be resolved reliably. The CDR3 has the sequence CASSLGSALSSYNEQFF. The DNA sequence is given as TGCGCCAGCAGCCTTGGCTCGGCCTTGAGCTCCTACAATGAGCAGTTCTTC.